This T cell receptor beta chain was observed in a study of blood T cell repertoires in COVID-19 (dated by TCRdb to 2019 to 2021). Regarding the research as a whole: Collaborator samples came from the United States, Italy and Spain and covered acute and convalescent phases of COVID-19. HLA class I and class II types, where available, came from metadata supplied by the sample provider rather than from assay-based typing. The material from the prospective study consisted of cDNA or gDNA derived from T cells, B-cell-depleted T cells, or PBMCs. A freely available public database, intended as a resource for researchers studying the immune response to SARS-CoV-2, is where the repertoires were released. A de-identified subject ID, COVID-19 status, age in years and sex were almost always included in the sample metadata. Samples came from the ongoing ImmuneRACE study (first 160 participants) plus 1,254 subjects from 6 global collaborators. The dataset comprised deeply sampled blood TCRbeta repertoires from subjects exposed to, actively infected with, or recovered from COVID-19. The paper as a whole reports these results and caveats: The amount of clinical and demographic metadata varied by source and participant and was provided uncurated.

Comment on this clone: There is no known antigen for this receptor. Base qualities are not at hand, and no much larger clone is one base apart.

Taken from cysteine to phenylalanine, the CDR3 has 15 residues. Here the CDR3 DNA is all that survives: 45 bases in frame from base 1. V gives up 5 bases and J gives up 1 base, and the segment between their germline ends measures 13 bases. Sequences SGHRS (CDR1) and YFSETQ (CDR2) are obtained from the germline V gene. TCRbeta CDR3 regions were amplified from genomic DNA by means of the immunoSEQ Assay, a bias-controlled multiplex PCR. Per the original workflow: Within the assay, amplification of reference gene primers was used to estimate how many nucleated cells each sample contained. To quantify the absolute abundance of each unique TCRbeta CDR3 rearrangement, sequence reads were collapsed and filtered. For each sample, productive Simpson clonality was calculated by taking the square root of Simpson's diversity index across productive rearrangements. Not all clones reach the TCRdb copy of this immuneACCESS table, which keeps in-frame sequences only. Checked studies attribute under half of the gap to unresolved V genes and leave the rest unexplained. The V and J calls and clone size are taken from that table; D and trimming were inferred from the DNA. The sample has around 260,000 clones on record, around nine tenths of them singletons. Approximately 9.8% of the sample is held by the ten biggest clonotypes.

A second Seattle source provided samples from volunteer blood donors who had recovered from COVID-19. The collaborating institutions used their own protocols to collect whole blood in K2EDTA tubes. For TCRbeta analysis, collaborators shipped samples in one of three forms: frozen whole blood, isolated PBMCs, or DNA extracted from either of those sample types. The sequence joins TRBV5-1 to TRBJ2-4; possibly the D gene is TRBD1, per 6 matching bases. The TCR originated in a man aged 35 to 55 who had recovered from COVID-19. Sequencing was performed on peripheral blood. The nucleotide sequence reads as follows: TGCGCCAGCAGGTCCGGCCAGGGGGCCAAAAACATTCAGTACTTC. This is translated as CASRSGQGAKNIQYF.